This passage covers 26 T cell receptor beta chains from one sample sequenced in a study of T-cell memory formation after mild COVID-19 (dated by TCRdb to the early 2020s). Library prep was done by 5' RACE. Sequencing took place on an Illumina NovaSeq 6000. TCRdb cleaned the public reads at Q25 with fastp, built clones with MiXCR and kept in-frame beta chains. Entries are consolidated by CDR3 protein sequence, retaining the most common genes and DNA. The sample records a few hundred thousand distinct CDR3 sequences, more than 13% of which are singletons. In total, the top ten clones hold 21% of the sample. Source material: PBMCs or a T cell subset sorted from them (not recorded which). These receptors were obtained from a man aged 18 to 30 who had mild COVID-19 (a few samples of this study predate the infection). The sample titles of this study are shuffled in the database, so cell type and time point are left out; the donor was told from shared clones.

This clonotype was observed a handful of times. The chain has TRBV7-6 and TRBJ2-7; D unclear. There are 13 residues in the CDR3. Between the trimmed V and J ends, which lost 4 bases and 1 base, there was a span of 8 bases. From germline, CDR1 is SGHVS and CDR2 FNYEAQ. CDR3 protein: CASSSDPSYEQYF. The CDR3 bases are TGTGCCAGCAGCTCTGACCCGTCCTACGAGCAGTACTTC.

This clonotype was found many times. The chain carries TRBV7-9 and TRBJ2-3; 13 nucleotides match TRBD2. CDR1 and CDR2 from the germline V gene are SEHNR and FQNEAQ (reference sequence). Trimming took 3 bases from V and 0 from J; bases not matched to a gene: 6. CDR3 length: 18 residues. In DNA form, the CDR3 reads TGTGCCAGCAGCTTCGGACTAGCGGGGGCCACTAGCACAGATACGCAGTATTTT. As protein: CASSFGLAGATSTDTQYF.

The sample holds a few counts of this clonotype. The chain couples TRBV10-3 to TRBJ2-1; D is possibly TRBD2 (5 bases). V lost 0 bases and J lost 1, with 19 bases in between. From germline, CDR1 is ENHRY and CDR2 SYGVKD. CDR3 length: 19 residues. The CDR3 sequence is CAISESTYSKRLSYNEQFF. The CDR3 DNA follows: TGTGCCATCAGTGAGTCGACGTATTCAAAGCGGTTGTCCTACAATGAGCAGTTCTTC.

This chain connects TRBV11-2 to TRBJ1-3, with TRBD1 as a possible D gene (6 bases). This CDR3 spans 15 amino acids. The germline CDR1 and CDR2 sequences are SGHAT and FQNNGV. The germline V and J ends were trimmed by 4 bases and 4 bases, with 14 bases remaining between them. In nucleotides, the CDR3 is TGTGCCAGCAGCTCCCAGACAGGAAGGGGAAACACCATATATTTT. Translation gives CASSSQTGRGNTIYF. The variable domain in full, completed from reference TRBV11-2 and TRBJ1-3, reads EAGVAQSPRYKIIEKRQSVAFWCNPISGHATLYWYQQILGQGPKLLIQFQNNGVVDDSQLPKDRFSAERLKGVDSTLKIQPAKLEDSAVYLCASSSQTGRGNTIYFGEGSWLTVV.

The chain couples TRBV6-4 to TRBJ1-4; a weak D match, TRBD1 (5 bases). In germline, CDR1 is MRHNA, CDR2 SNTAGT. The CDR3 contains 17 residues. Trimming shortened V by 8 bases and J by 8 bases, and 27 bases separated the two germline ends. CDR3 in amino acids: CASWKGRRSVLMEKLFF. In DNA, the CDR3 is TGTGCCAGCTGGAAGGGGCGGAGGAGCGTCCTTATGGAAAAACTGTTTTTT.

The J gene is TRBJ1-5, the V gene TRBV7-2; tentative D call: TRBD1 (5 bases). The CDR3 has 15 residues. The V gene's germline CDR1 is SGHTA and CDR2 FQGNSA. V was cut by 6 bases and J by 6 bases, with 18 bases left in between. DNA for the CDR3: TGTGCCAGCAGGGGTGGGCAGGGTGGCAGTCAGCCCCAGCATTTT. It is translated as CASRGGQGGSQPQHF.

This sequence joins TRBV12-3 or TRBV12-4 and TRBJ2-3; the D is unclear. V was cut by 6 bases and J by 5 bases, with 9 bases left in between. This CDR3 contains 12 residues. CDR3 DNA: TGTGCCAGCAGCCGCCCGGTAGATACGCAGTATTTT. It codes for CASSRPVDTQYF.

The J gene is TRBJ2-5, the V gene TRBV7-3; D gene ambiguous. Per germline, CDR1 SGHTA and CDR2 FQGTGA. V was clipped by 5 bases and J by 5 bases, with 12 bases between them. The CDR3 is made up of 13 amino acids. CDR3 protein: CASSVKVEETQYF. The DNA for the CDR3 is TGTGCCAGCAGCGTAAAGGTGGAGGAGACCCAGTACTTC.

This clonotype was picked up a small number of times. J is TRBJ2-7 and V is TRBV2; 12 bases are shared with TRBD1. CDR1 and CDR2 (germline): SNHLY, FYNNEI. The CDR3 spans 17 residues. Germline trimming cut 4 bases from V and 7 bases from J; bases unmatched to any gene: 14. As DNA, the CDR3 is TGTGCCAGCAGTGGCCGGGACAGGGGGCGCGATAAGGTAGAGCAGTACGTC. This sequence encodes CASSGRDRGRDKVEQYV.

The table lists this clonotype with a few counts. The chain is built from TRBV29-1 and TRBJ2-2; no clear D gene. This CDR3 is 13 amino acids long. Per germline, CDR1 SQVTM and CDR2 ANQGSEA. V lost 7 bases and J lost 7, with 16 bases in between. Here the CDR3 reads CSAGRIEGGELFF. CDR3 sequence (DNA): TGCAGCGCCGGAAGAATCGAAGGCGGGGAGCTGTTTTTT.

This rearrangement joins TRBV2 to TRBJ2-7; D uncertain. The CDR3 is 11 amino acids. Between the trimmed V and J ends, which lost 4 bases and 3 bases, there was a span of 4 bases. Per germline, CDR1 SNHLY and CDR2 FYNNEI. The CDR3 DNA sequence: TGTGCCAGCAGTGGCCACTACGAGCAGTACGTC. Translating gives CASSGHYEQYV.

The chain employs TRBV10-3 and TRBJ1-2, with D perhaps TRBD1 (5 bases). CDR1 ENHRY and CDR2 SYGVKD come from the germline V gene. V lost 3 bases, J lost 4 bases, and 12 bases lay in between. This CDR3 has 14 amino acids. In DNA, the CDR3 is TGTGCCATCAGTGATTCAGGGCAGAGCTATGGCTACACCTTC. This encodes CAISDSGQSYGYTF.

V usage is TRBV4-3 and J usage is TRBJ1-2; TRBD1 matches at 9 bases. The V gene end was trimmed by 0 bases and the J gene end by 2 bases; junction bases not matched to a gene: 7. Germline V gives CDR1 LGHNA, CDR2 YSLEER. This CDR3 has 17 amino acids. The CDR3, as DNA: TGCGCCAGCAGCCAAGATACTCGGACAGGGGACAACTATGGCTACACCTTC. Amino acid sequence: CASSQDTRTGDNYGYTF.

In its sample, this clonotype was seen a few times. The chain has TRBV20-1 and TRBJ2-5, with a tentative D call TRBD1 (6 bases). The CDR3 has 14 residues. The V end was cut by 6 bases, the J end by 3 bases, with 17 bases between. Germline V CDR1 and CDR2: DFQATT, SNEGSKA (reference sequence). The CDR3 reads CSAHQPTGEETQYF. In DNA, the CDR3 is TGCAGTGCCCATCAACCGACAGGCGAAGAGACCCAGTACTTC.

This clonotype showed up just a few times. The rearrangement links TRBV5-6 to TRBJ2-7; the D is unclear. The CDR3 is 12 amino acids. V was cut by 2 bases and J by 3 bases, with 6 bases left in between. The germline CDR1 and CDR2 sequences are SGHDT and YYEEEE. CDR3: CASSFLGYEQYV. The DNA for the CDR3 is TGTGCCAGCAGCTTCCTTGGCTACGAGCAGTACGTC.

In its sample, this clonotype was seen a few times. The J gene is TRBJ1-2, the V gene TRBV6-5; TRBD1 matches 7 bases. V lost 6 bases and J lost 7; bases outside the gene matches: 8. The CDR3 contains 13 residues. Germline V lookup: CDR1 MNHEY, CDR2 SVGAGI. Here the CDR3 DNA reads TGTGCCAGCAGCCAAGGACAGGCGGCTGGCTACACCTTC. Protein: CASSQGQAAGYTF.

In this sample, this clonotype turned up many times. This chain joins TRBV6-2 or TRBV6-3 and TRBJ1-5, with TRBD1 identical over 9 bases. The CDR3 is made up of 15 amino acids. Germline lookup yields CDR1 MNHEY and CDR2 SVGEGT. J was trimmed by 5 bases and V by 1 base; bases with no gene match: 3. The CDR3 DNA reads as TGTGCCAGCAGTTACTTCGGGACAGGGCATCAGCCCCAGCATTTT. Translation: CASSYFGTGHQPQHF.

This clonotype was found many times. The gene calls are TRBV4-1 and TRBJ2-3, with 7 bases that match TRBD1. The length of the CDR3 is 14 residues. Germline values: CDR1 MGHRA, CDR2 YSYEKL. V gave up 1 base and J gave up 3 bases; unmatched junction bases: 1. The CDR3 coding sequence is TGCGCCAGCAGCCAAGGCAGGGGGACAGATACGCAGTATTTT. Protein sequence: CASSQGRGTDTQYF.

This clonotype has only a few counts. The V call is TRBV6-1, the J call TRBJ2-2; D remains ambiguous. The V gene lost 2 bases and the J gene lost 5 bases, with 15 bases spanning the gap. The CDR3 consists of 16 residues. Germline V gene sequence: CDR1 MNHNS, CDR2 SASEGT. CDR3 amino acids: CASSERAAVTTGELFF. CDR3 in DNA: TGTGCCAGCAGTGAAAGGGCGGCAGTAACAACCGGGGAGCTGTTTTTT.

This clonotype has more than one count but fewer than ten. The chain employs TRBV7-2 and TRBJ1-1; D gene unclear. The CDR3 totals 15 residues. Germline V lookup: CDR1 SGHTA, CDR2 FQGNSA. V was pared by 5 bases and J by 10 bases, with 23 bases between. In nucleotides, the CDR3 is TGTGCCAGCAGCCTCCCGAGGCAGATTCAATCGGCAGCTTTCTTT. It codes for CASSLPRQIQSAAFF.

This clonotype was counted a few times. The genes are TRBV5-1 and TRBJ2-7; D unresolved. This CDR3 comprises 13 residues. Trimming stripped 2 bases from V and 6 bases from J, with 12 bases between. Germline assignment: CDR1 SGHRS and CDR2 YFSETQ. CDR3 nucleotide sequence: TGCGCCAGCAGCTTAGATTTCCCGGGCGAGCAGTACGTC. It encodes CASSLDFPGEQYV.

The genes are TRBV5-5 and TRBJ2-2, with TRBD2 identical over 9 bases. V was clipped by 3 bases and J by 2 bases; unmatched bases: 8. The CDR3 runs 17 residues. Germline assignment: CDR1 SGHKS and CDR2 YYEKEE (reference sequence). CDR3 sequence reads: CASSWSRLAANTGELFF. The CDR3, as DNA: TGTGCCAGCAGCTGGTCAAGACTAGCGGCAAACACCGGGGAGCTGTTTTTT.

This clonotype was found many times. This chain connects TRBV5-1 to TRBJ2-5; 9 positions match TRBD2. The CDR3 is 15 amino acids. Losses at the gene ends were 0 bases for V and 3 bases for J; bases not matched to a gene: 3. Per the germline V gene, CDR1 is SGHRS and CDR2 is YFSETQ. CDR3 region: CASSLGSSGEETQYF. DNA of the CDR3: TGCGCCAGCAGCTTGGGGTCTAGCGGGGAAGAGACCCAGTACTTC.

A few counts support this clonotype. The chain combines TRBV30 with TRBJ2-7; TRBD2 is a possible D gene (6 bases). Germline V gene sequence: CDR1 GTSNPN, CDR2 SVGIG (reference sequence). V was cut by 1 base and J by 7 bases, with 11 bases left in between. There are 12 residues in the CDR3. CDR3 amino acids: CAWSGQGGEQYF. In nucleotides, the CDR3 is TGTGCCTGGAGTGGGCAGGGAGGAGAGCAGTACTTC.

This sequence joins TRBV3-1 and TRBJ2-5, with D possibly matching TRBD1 (5 bases). V gave up 4 bases and J gave up 4 bases, with 16 bases separating them. Germline CDR1 is LGHDT and CDR2 is YNNKEL (reference sequence). The CDR3 runs 15 residues. The CDR3 nucleotides read TGTGCCAGCAGCCTGAGTCTAGGGGCCGGAGAGACCCAGTACTTC. This translates into CASSLSLGAGETQYF.

There are a few counts of this clonotype. The chain uses TRBV7-3 and TRBJ1-5, with D tentatively TRBD1 (5 bases). V was clipped by 2 bases and J by 3 bases, with 8 bases between them. The CDR3 length is 14 residues. From germline, CDR1 is SGHTA and CDR2 FQGTGA. The CDR3 sequence is CASSLGGINQPQHF. The CDR3 coding sequence is TGTGCCAGCAGCTTAGGGGGAATCAATCAGCCCCAGCATTTT.